This note documents a single T cell receptor (beta chain) sequence. The antigen is not known. The data are from a study of blood T cells in healthy people across ages. The study, taken as a whole, reports: Both higher diversity and more naive CD4+ cells marked long-lived donors when set against aged donors.

V was trimmed by 6 bases and J by 7 bases, leaving 12 bases between them. This CDR3 contains 12 residues. Germline V gene data show CDR1 as ENHRY and CDR2 as SYGVKD. Primers used in a second PCR of about 7 to 12 cycles were a sample-barcoded 5' primer and a J-beta primer mix. Each of the cDNA molecules was tagged by a template-switch adaptor with 12 random nucleotides. A single record per CDR3 protein comes from TCRdb applying MiXCR to the 5' RACE reads. The repertoire holds 2 million or so distinct CDR3 sequences, with roughly 52% as singletons. The sequenced sample was blood. This receptor was taken from a woman aged 40 to 50 in good health. The chain combines TRBV10-3 with TRBJ1-1; D perhaps matches TRBD1 (6 bases). The CDR3 nucleotides read TGTGCCATCAGCGAGGGGGGGCTTGAAGCTTTCTTT. Translation gives CAISEGGLEAFF.